The 28 T cell receptor beta chains below all came from one sample that was sequenced in a study of shared clonotypes between healthy human individuals. Produced via immunoSEQ multiplex PCR; TCRdb's table is partial and in-frame only. Altogether hundreds of thousands of clones are present, about 91% being singletons, with the ten largest covering roughly 22%. CD8 cells classed as naive were CD45RO-negative and positively selected for CCR7, excluding terminally differentiated effector memory CD45RA+ cells. Sample: naive CD8+ T cells sorted from blood. The origin of the receptors is a man aged 30 to 45 in good health.

The chain uses TRBV4-3 and TRBJ2-7, with TRBD2 matching 12 bases. Germline V gene sequence: CDR1 LGHNA, CDR2 YSLEER. The CDR3 covers 21 residues. Trimming removed 1 base from V and 4 bases from J; junction bases left unmatched: 20. For the CDR3, the DNA is TGCGCCAGCAGCCAAGTTTTAACCTACTGGACTAGCGGGAAGAATGTTTACGAGCAGTACTTC. This encodes CASSQVLTYWTSGKNVYEQYF.

In DNA form, the CDR3 reads TGTGCCAGCAGCGGCCGGGACAGTTTCGGCTACACCTTC. This sequence encodes CASSGRDSFGYTF. This chain uses TRBV11-2 with TRBJ1-2; 7 bases align to TRBD1. This CDR3 region has 13 residues. V gave up 5 bases and J gave up 8 bases; unmatched junction bases: 8. The V gene's germline CDR1 is SGHAT and CDR2 FQNNGV.

This chain links TRBV4-2 with TRBJ1-1; a possible D gene is TRBD1 (5 bases). CDR1 and CDR2 from the germline V gene are LGHNA and YNFKEQ. The CDR3 runs to 16 residues. Trimming left V 3 bases short and J 1 base short, with 15 bases between. The DNA for the CDR3 is TGTGCCAGCAGCCATGGTTACAGGAGAGAGAACACTGAAGCTTTCTTT. Amino acid sequence: CASSHGYRRENTEAFF.

The table lists this clone with a count of one. The genes are TRBV7-7 and TRBJ2-5; D might be TRBD2 (5 bases). CDR3 length: 15 residues. The V end was cut by 2 bases, the J end by 3 bases, with 13 bases between. Per the germline V gene, CDR1 is SSHAT and CDR2 is FNYEAQ (reference sequence). The DNA for the CDR3 is TGTGCCAGCAGCTTATGGCTAGCAGATAAAGAGACCCAGTACTTC. Its protein is CASSLWLADKETQYF.

CDR3 loop: CASSLATYRADPDQPQHF. The CDR3 nucleotides read TGTGCCAGCAGCTTAGCGACGTATCGGGCAGACCCTGATCAGCCCCAGCATTTT. The J gene is TRBJ1-5, the V gene TRBV7-4; no firm D call. Per germline, CDR1 SGHVT and CDR2 SQSDAQ. V was cut by 0 bases and J by 5 bases, with 20 bases left in between. The CDR3 covers 18 residues.

The rearrangement links TRBV11-2 to TRBJ1-5, with D possibly being TRBD1 (6 bases). Trimming shortened V by 4 bases and J by 3 bases, and 22 bases separated the two germline ends. Germline loops: CDR1 SGHAT, CDR2 FQNNGV. This CDR3 comprises 18 residues. This CDR3 reads CASSSNIPDDRPNQPQHF. The CDR3 DNA reads as TGTGCCAGCAGCTCGAATATTCCGGACGACAGGCCCAATCAGCCCCAGCATTTT. Drawing the rest from reference TRBV11-2 and TRBJ1-5, the complete variable domain is EAGVAQSPRYKIIEKRQSVAFWCNPISGHATLYWYQQILGQGPKLLIQFQNNGVVDDSQLPKDRFSAERLKGVDSTLKIQPAKLEDSAVYLCASSSNIPDDRPNQPQHFGDGTRLSIL.

This chain connects TRBV5-4 to TRBJ2-1; no reliable D call. The CDR3 is 13 amino acids. Germline V gene lookup returns CDR1 SGHNT and CDR2 YYREEE (reference sequence). Between the trimmed V and J ends, which lost 0 bases and 7 bases, there was a span of 8 bases. The DNA for the CDR3 is TGTGCCAGCAGCTTGGGGTCTCAAAATGAGCAGTTCTTC. Its translation: CASSLGSQNEQFF.

This clone was detected once. The chain is built from TRBV13 and TRBJ2-1; TRBD1 is a possible D gene (6 bases). The V end lost 4 bases, the J end lost 8 bases, and 18 bases lay between the germline ends. Germline CDR1 and CDR2: PRHDT and FYEKMQ (reference sequence). The CDR3 is 15 residues long. CDR3 amino acids: CASSSPQGSNHEQFF. The CDR3 DNA reads TGTGCCAGCAGCTCGCCCCAGGGGAGCAACCATGAGCAGTTCTTC.

This clone appeared a single time. The chain combines TRBV18 with TRBJ1-1; D perhaps matches TRBD1 (5 bases). Trimming shortened V by 0 bases and J by 3 bases, and 17 bases separated the two germline ends. This CDR3 has 17 amino acids. The germline gives CDR1 KGHSH, CDR2 LQKENI. The CDR3 spells CASSPPSGRARDTEAFF. The CDR3 DNA reads TGTGCCAGCTCACCACCGTCAGGGAGGGCGAGGGACACTGAAGCTTTCTTT.

The chain recombines TRBV28 with TRBJ2-7; TRBD2 aligns across 10 bases. The CDR3 covers 19 residues. CDR1 MDHEN and CDR2 SYDVKM come from the germline V gene. Trimming at V came to 6 bases and at J to 5 bases, leaving 22 bases not matched to a gene. The CDR3 protein is CASSPLVGGPSGRAHEQYF. The CDR3 DNA is TGTGCCAGCAGCCCCCTCGTGGGGGGACCCAGCGGGAGGGCCCACGAGCAGTACTTC.

V gene TRBV12-2 combines with J gene TRBJ2-7; TRBD1, the table's D call, lacks a check against the DNA. TRBV12-2 is deemed a pseudogene. There are 15 residues in the CDR3. CDR3 DNA: TGTGCAAGTCGCTTCCGGGACAGGGGGGGCTACGAGCAGTACTTC. Amino acid sequence: CASRFRDRGGYEQYF.

The rearrangement joins TRBV6-1 to TRBJ2-1, with D possibly being TRBD2 (6 bases). The CDR3 loop spans 12 amino acids. Germline loops: CDR1 MNHNS, CDR2 SASEGT. V lost 11 bases, J lost 5 bases, and 13 bases lay in between. CDR3 coding DNA: TGTGCCGCCAGGTGGGGGGACAATGAGCAGTTCTTC. Translating it yields CAARWGDNEQFF.

The chain employs TRBV14 and TRBJ2-7; 8 bases agree with TRBD1. This CDR3 has 14 residues. Germline V gene sequence: CDR1 SGHDN, CDR2 FVKESK. The junction had 5 bases not matched to a gene; V was cut back by 4 bases and J by 3 bases. The CDR3 sequence is CASSRSGTGYEQYF. In nucleotides, the CDR3 is TGTGCCAGCAGCCGGTCCGGGACAGGCTACGAGCAGTACTTC.

This chain uses TRBV18 with TRBJ2-1; 7 bases are shared with TRBD2. The CDR3 has 16 amino acids. The V gene's germline CDR1 is KGHSH and CDR2 LQKENI. After removal of 4 bases from V and 3 bases from J, the junction contained 9 bases not matched to a gene. CDR3 nucleotide sequence: TGTGCCAGCTCACTGACGGCTAGCGGAGTCTACAATGAGCAGTTCTTC. This gives the protein CASSLTASGVYNEQFF.

The chain carries TRBV27 and TRBJ2-2; 7 bases fit TRBD1. V gave up 2 bases and J gave up 6 bases; unmatched junction bases: 3. The CDR3 is 14 residues long. Germline CDR1 reads MNHEY; CDR2 reads SMNVEV (reference sequence). The CDR3 protein is CASSLMQGAGELFF. In DNA form, the CDR3 reads TGTGCCAGCAGTTTAATGCAGGGGGCCGGGGAGCTGTTTTTT.

V and J are TRBV9 and TRBJ2-2; TRBD1 matches at 8 bases. Germline V gene sequence: CDR1 SGDLS, CDR2 YYNGEE. V lost 4 bases, J lost 6 bases, and 14 bases stayed unmatched. The CDR3 has 17 amino acids. CDR3 protein: CASSSNRGAREPGELFF. The CDR3 DNA reads TGTGCCAGCAGCTCTAACAGGGGGGCTAGGGAACCCGGGGAGCTGTTTTTT.

V and J are TRBV9 and TRBJ2-7; TRBD2 agrees at 10 bases. This CDR3 contains 14 residues. Germline V gene sequence: CDR1 SGDLS, CDR2 YYNGEE. Trimming at V came to 0 bases and at J to 6 bases, leaving 3 bases not matched to a gene. The DNA of the CDR3 is TGTGCCAGCAGCGTAGATTTAGCGGGAGGCGAGCAGTACTTC. It translates to CASSVDLAGGEQYF.

This clone was recorded only once. The chain uses TRBV7-6 and TRBJ2-1; D not certain. This CDR3 has 17 residues. Deletions cut 2 bases from V and 5 bases from J, with 19 bases between. CDR1 and CDR2 from the germline V gene are SGHVS and FNYEAQ. The CDR3 protein is CASSLWPGGETDNEQFF. In nucleotides, the CDR3 is TGTGCCAGCAGCTTATGGCCGGGTGGGGAAACGGACAATGAGCAGTTCTTC.

The J gene is TRBJ1-1, the V gene TRBV6-1; maybe TRBD1 (5 bases). The CDR3 runs 13 residues. V was clipped by 7 bases and J by 5 bases, with 14 bases between them. The V gene's germline CDR1 is MNHNS and CDR2 SASEGT. The CDR3 region has the DNA TGTGCCAGCACCGGGACCTTTTATACTGAAGCTTTCTTT. It specifies CASTGTFYTEAFF.

This clone was observed once. This sequence may be a read error, since a much larger clone differs from it by one base. This chain links TRBV27 with TRBJ2-3; 11 bases match TRBD2. J was trimmed by 4 bases and V by 5 bases; bases with no gene match: 2. This CDR3 contains 14 residues. CDR1 MNHEY and CDR2 SMNVEV come from the germline V gene (reference sequence). The DNA for the CDR3 is TGTGCCAGCAGTGGGACTAGCGGCTCAGATACGCAGTATTTT. It is translated as CASSGTSGSDTQYF.

The chain combines TRBV4-1 with TRBJ2-7; D may be TRBD1 or TRBD2 (6 bases each). Between the trimmed V and J ends, which lost 1 base and 3 bases, there was a span of 13 bases. The germline V gene encodes CDR1 MGHRA and CDR2 YSYEKL. This CDR3 spans 15 amino acids. CDR3 in DNA: TGCGCCAGCAGCCAAGTGGTAGGGGGGCGCTACGAGCAGTACTTC. Its translation is CASSQVVGGRYEQYF.

This chain's CDR3 is CAWSVFSGGNEQYF. The CDR3 DNA is TGTGCCTGGAGTGTATTTTCAGGGGGCAACGAGCAGTACTTC. The V and J genes are TRBV30 and TRBJ2-7; the match to TRBD1 covers 8 bases. Germline V gene data show CDR1 as GTSNPN and CDR2 as SVGIG (reference sequence). The CDR3 totals 14 residues. Trimming at V came to 0 bases and at J to 5 bases, leaving 6 bases not matched to a gene.

The V gene is TRBV15, the J gene TRBJ1-4; the D is unclear. The CDR3 is 13 residues long. With 4 bases removed from V and 3 bases from J, the gap between germline ends came to 6 bases. Germline V gives CDR1 LNHNV, CDR2 YYDKDF (reference sequence). The CDR3 reads CATSIAANEKLFF. DNA of the CDR3: TGTGCCACCAGCATAGCGGCTAATGAAAAACTGTTTTTT.

This chain uses TRBV11-2 with TRBJ2-7, with a possible D match to TRBD2 (5 bases). The length of the CDR3 is 15 residues. Per the germline V gene, CDR1 is SGHAT and CDR2 is FQNNGV. With 2 bases removed from V and 3 bases from J, the gap between germline ends came to 14 bases. CDR3 coding DNA: TGTGCCAGCAGCTTAAACGCGGGCAGAATCTACGAGCAGTACTTC. This sequence encodes CASSLNAGRIYEQYF.

J is TRBJ2-3 and V is TRBV5-1; 15 nucleotides align to TRBD2. The germline gives CDR1 SGHRS, CDR2 YFSETQ. The CDR3 runs to 17 residues. The V gene end was trimmed by 3 bases and the J gene end by 2 bases; junction bases not matched to a gene: 4. Here the CDR3 DNA reads TGCGCCAGCAGCTACGGACTAGCGGGAGGGACCACAGATACGCAGTATTTT. Amino acid sequence: CASSYGLAGGTTDTQYF.

This chain connects TRBV7-9 to TRBJ2-6, with D perhaps assigned TRBD1 or TRBD2 (5 bases each). The CDR3 spans 18 residues. Germline CDR1 SEHNR, CDR2 FQNEAQ (reference sequence). V was pared by 5 bases and J by 0 bases, with 17 bases between. The CDR3 loop is CASSQTGRPVSGANVLTF. CDR3 nucleotide sequence: TGTGCCAGCAGCCAGACGGGACGCCCAGTCTCTGGGGCCAACGTCCTGACTTTC.

This chain joins TRBV28 and TRBJ2-1; D might be TRBD2 (6 bases). The V end was cut by 6 bases, the J end by 8 bases, with 8 bases between. CDR1 and CDR2 from the germline V gene are MDHEN and SYDVKM. The CDR3 has 11 amino acids. CDR3 residues: CASRLAHEQFF. CDR3 coding DNA: TGTGCCAGCAGACTAGCCCATGAGCAGTTCTTC.

The chain has TRBV11-2 and TRBJ2-1, with no clear D. CDR1 SGHAT and CDR2 FQNNGV come from the germline V gene. CDR3 length equals 16 residues. Trimming took off 0 bases at V and 2 bases at J, with 11 bases between the two ends. DNA of the CDR3: TGTGCCAGCAGCTTAGATCTCGCCAGGCCCTACAATGAGCAGTTCTTC. Translated: CASSLDLARPYNEQFF.